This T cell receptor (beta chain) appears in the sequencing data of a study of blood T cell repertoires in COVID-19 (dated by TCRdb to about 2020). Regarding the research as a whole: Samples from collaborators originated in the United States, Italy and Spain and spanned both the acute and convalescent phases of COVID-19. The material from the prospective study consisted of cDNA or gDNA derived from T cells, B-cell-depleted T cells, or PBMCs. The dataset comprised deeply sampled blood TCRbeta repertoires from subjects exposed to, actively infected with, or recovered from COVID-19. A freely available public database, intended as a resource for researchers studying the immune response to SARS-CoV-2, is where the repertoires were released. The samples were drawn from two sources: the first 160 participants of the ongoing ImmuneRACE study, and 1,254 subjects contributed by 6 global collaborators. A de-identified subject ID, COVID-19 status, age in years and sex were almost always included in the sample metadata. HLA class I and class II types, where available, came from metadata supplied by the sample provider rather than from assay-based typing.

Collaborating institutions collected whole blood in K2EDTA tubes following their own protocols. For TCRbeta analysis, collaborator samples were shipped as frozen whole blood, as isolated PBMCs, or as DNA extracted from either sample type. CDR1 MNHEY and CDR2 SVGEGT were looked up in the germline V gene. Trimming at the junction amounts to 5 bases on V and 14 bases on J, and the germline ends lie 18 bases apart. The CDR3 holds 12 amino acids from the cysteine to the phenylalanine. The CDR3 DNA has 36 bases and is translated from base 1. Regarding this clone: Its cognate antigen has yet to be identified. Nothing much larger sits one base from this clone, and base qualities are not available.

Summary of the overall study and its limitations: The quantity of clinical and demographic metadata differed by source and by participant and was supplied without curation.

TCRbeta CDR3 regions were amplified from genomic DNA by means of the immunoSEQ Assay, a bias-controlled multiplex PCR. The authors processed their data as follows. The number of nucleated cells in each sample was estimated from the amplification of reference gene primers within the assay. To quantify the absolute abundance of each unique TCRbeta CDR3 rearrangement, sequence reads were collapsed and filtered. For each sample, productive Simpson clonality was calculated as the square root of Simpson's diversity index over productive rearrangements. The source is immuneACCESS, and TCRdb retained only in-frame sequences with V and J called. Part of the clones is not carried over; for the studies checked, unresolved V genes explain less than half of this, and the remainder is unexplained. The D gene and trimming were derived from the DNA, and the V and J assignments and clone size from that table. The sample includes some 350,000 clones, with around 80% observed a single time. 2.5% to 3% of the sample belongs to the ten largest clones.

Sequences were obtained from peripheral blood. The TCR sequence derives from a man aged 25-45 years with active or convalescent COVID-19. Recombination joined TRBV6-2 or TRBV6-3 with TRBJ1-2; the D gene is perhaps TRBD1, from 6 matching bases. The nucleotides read TGTGCCAGCAGTCACACGGTCGACAGGTCAACCTTC. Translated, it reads CASSHTVDRSTF.